Below, one TCR beta chain is given with its context. Its target is not known. Germline CDR1 is MNHEY and CDR2 is SMNVEV (reference sequence). This CDR3 has 15 residues. V dropped 8 bases and J dropped 2 bases, with 17 bases sitting between them. This entry is derived from a study of cytomegalovirus exposure and HLA in healthy donors. Study-level information: As an earlier analysis found, around 190 million T cells yielded approximately 110 million unique TCR beta sequences. Researchers found that roughly 81% of 398 genotyped donors fell within the Caucasian-associated ancestry cluster. Whole-study results and caveats: A later analysis associated 16,951 TCR beta sequences with HLA alleles at a 0.05 false discovery rate.

The PCR used 60 Vbeta and 13 Jbeta primers. Using immunoSEQ multiplex PCR, the repertoire was profiled, and TCRdb retains in-frame clones only, with some absent. The sample has about 210,000 clones; more than 75% are singletons. The material sequenced was PBMCs. The receptor comes from a man in his forties in good health and CMV-seropositive. The chain joins TRBV27 to TRBJ2-3, with D perhaps TRBD2 (5 bases). CDR3 DNA: TGTGCCAGCTACTCTAGAGGGAGTTCCACAGATACGCAGTATTTT. This gives the protein CASYSRGSSTDTQYF.